The 25 T cell receptor beta chains reported below all come from one sample, sequenced in a study of cytomegalovirus exposure and HLA in healthy donors. The study ran its PCR with 60 Vbeta and 13 Jbeta primers. Libraries were prepared by immunoSEQ multiplex PCR; TCRdb keeps only in-frame clonotypes and omits some of them. The sample has under 100,000 clones, around 80% seen once. Sequencing was carried out using PBMCs. Receptors were obtained from a human donor in good health.

The chain combines TRBV5-1 with TRBJ2-7; D possibly corresponds to TRBD2 (6 bases). V gave up 0 bases and J gave up 5 bases, with 9 bases separating them. The CDR3 runs 13 residues. The germline CDR1 and CDR2 sequences are SGHRS and YFSETQ. The CDR3 DNA reads as TGCGCCAGCAGCTTGGGTCCGGGGGACGAGCAGTACTTC. It specifies CASSLGPGDEQYF.

Here the CDR3 reads CASTPQKGNIYGYTF. CDR3 coding DNA: TGTGCCAGCACTCCCCAGAAGGGGAACATCTATGGCTACACCTTC. The chain uses TRBV6-1 and TRBJ1-2; TRBD1 might be the D (5 bases). Trimming removed 7 bases from V and 4 bases from J, with 19 bases in between. Per the germline V gene, CDR1 is MNHNS and CDR2 is SASEGT. The length of the CDR3 is 15 residues.

The chain uses TRBV7-8 and TRBJ1-1; maybe TRBD1 (5 bases). Germline loops: CDR1 SGHVS, CDR2 FQNEAQ. V lost 5 bases to trimming and J lost 5 bases, with 12 bases between them. The CDR3 totals 13 residues. The CDR3 here is CASSQVGGTEAFF. DNA for the CDR3: TGTGCCAGCAGCCAGGTGGGGGGTACTGAAGCTTTCTTT. Looking up the rest from reference TRBV7-8 and TRBJ1-1 gives the full variable domain: GAGVSQSPRYKVAKRGQDVALRCDPISGHVSLFWYQQALGQGPEFLTYFQNEAQLDKSGLPSDRFFAERPEGSVSTLKIQRTQQEDSAVYLCASSQVGGTEAFFGQGTRLTVV.

The V call is TRBV9, the J call TRBJ2-7; D ambiguous. V was pared by 0 bases and J by 0 bases, with 10 bases between. CDR1 and CDR2 (germline): SGDLS, YYNGEE. This CDR3 region has 15 residues. The CDR3 sequence: CASSVDHSVSYEQYF. The CDR3 region has the DNA TGTGCCAGCAGCGTAGACCACAGTGTCTCCTACGAGCAGTACTTC.

This sequence joins TRBV10-1 and TRBJ2-1; no definite D call. Germline V lookup: CDR1 WNHNN, CDR2 SYGVQD (reference sequence). CDR3 length equals 13 residues. V lost 2 bases and J lost 3, with 5 bases in between. The chain's CDR3 is CASSELLYNEQFF. DNA for the CDR3: TGCGCCAGCAGTGAGCTCCTCTACAATGAGCAGTTCTTC.

This chain joins TRBV7-2 and TRBJ2-7, with unresolved D. Germline V gene sequence: CDR1 SGHTA, CDR2 FQGNSA. V dropped 4 bases and J dropped 2 bases, with 9 bases sitting between them. The CDR3 is 13 amino acids. Here the CDR3 reads CASSYVRTYEQYF. CDR3 coding DNA: TGTGCCAGCAGCTACGTCAGAACCTACGAGCAGTACTTC.

The chain recombines TRBV5-6 with TRBJ1-2; D may be TRBD1 (6 bases). The CDR3 runs 14 residues. In germline, CDR1 is SGHDT, CDR2 YYEEEE. The germline V and J ends were trimmed by 4 bases and 4 bases, with 14 bases remaining between them. The CDR3 region is CASSLGTNLYGYTF. The CDR3 bases are TGTGCCAGCAGCCTTGGGACAAATCTCTATGGCTACACCTTC.

The genes are TRBV19 and TRBJ1-6; D is ambiguous. Between the trimmed V and J ends, which lost 7 bases and 2 bases, there was a span of 9 bases. Germline CDR1 LNHDA, CDR2 SQIVND (reference sequence). The CDR3 length is 14 residues. The DNA for the CDR3 is TGTGCCAGTAAATTCAATGCCTATAATTCACCCCTCCACTTT. Its translation: CASKFNAYNSPLHF. Looking up the rest from reference TRBV19 and TRBJ1-6 gives the full variable domain: DGGITQSPKYLFRKEGQNVTLSCEQNLNHDAMYWYRQDPGQGLRLIYYSQIVNDFQKGDIAEGYSVSREKKESFPLTVTSAQKNPTAFYLCASKFNAYNSPLHFGNGTRLTVT.

The chain joins TRBV2 to TRBJ1-6, with D possibly matching TRBD1 (5 bases). The germline V and J ends were trimmed by 10 bases and 5 bases, with 12 bases remaining between them. The germline V gene encodes CDR1 SNHLY and CDR2 FYNNEI. The CDR3 is made up of 13 amino acids. CDR3 sequence: CANTRANNSPLHF. The DNA of the CDR3 is TGTGCCAACACCAGGGCTAATAATTCACCCCTCCACTTT.

This chain joins TRBV25-1 and TRBJ1-2, with TRBD1 as a possible D gene (5 bases). This CDR3 has 14 residues. Deletions cut 2 bases from V and 6 bases from J, with 13 bases between. The germline V gene encodes CDR1 MGHDK and CDR2 SYGVNS. The CDR3 region is CASSEMSRAHGYTF. In DNA form, the CDR3 reads TGTGCCAGCAGTGAAATGAGCAGGGCTCATGGCTACACCTTC.

The rearrangement links TRBV6-5 to TRBJ1-5; TRBD1 aligns across 7 bases. Per germline, CDR1 MNHEY and CDR2 SVGAGI. J was trimmed by 4 bases and V by 4 bases; bases with no gene match: 10. The CDR3 is made up of 16 amino acids. Here the CDR3 reads CASSSRGTARNQPQHF. As DNA, the CDR3 is TGTGCCAGCAGTTCGCGAGGGACAGCGCGTAATCAGCCCCAGCATTTT.

This clone was detected only a few times. The V gene is TRBV19, the J gene TRBJ1-1, with 9 bases identical to TRBD1. This CDR3 contains 14 residues. The ends lost 4 bases at V and 5 bases at J; junction bases unmatched: 5. CDR1 and CDR2 (germline): LNHDA, SQIVND (reference sequence). The CDR3 is CASSTGQGGTEAFF. DNA for the CDR3: TGTGCCAGTAGTACGGGACAGGGTGGGACTGAAGCTTTCTTT.

The chain couples TRBV29-1 to TRBJ1-1; TRBD1 agrees at 8 bases. Germline-derived CDR1 and CDR2 are SQVTM and ANQGSEA. The trim removed 4 bases at V and 0 bases at J, leaving 4 bases unmatched. The CDR3 loop spans 14 amino acids. The CDR3 loop reads CSVGGQVLNTEAFF. In DNA form, the CDR3 reads TGCAGCGTTGGGGGACAGGTATTGAACACTGAAGCTTTCTTT. Together with reference TRBV29-1 and TRBJ1-1, the CDR3 gives the full variable domain: SAVISQKPSRDICQRGTSLTIQCQVDSQVTMMFWYRQQPGQSLTLIATANQGSEATYESGFVIDKFPISRPNLTFSTLTVSNMSPEDSSIYLCSVGGQVLNTEAFFGQGTRLTVV.

The V call is TRBV6-5, the J call TRBJ1-2; 7 nucleotides align to TRBD1. The CDR3 consists of 14 residues. With V trimmed by 6 bases and J by 2 bases, 6 bases remained unmatched. Germline V gives CDR1 MNHEY, CDR2 SVGAGI. The CDR3 DNA follows: TGTGCCAGCAGCATTCCACAGGGGAACTATGGCTACACCTTC. This codes for CASSIPQGNYGYTF.

The V and J genes are TRBV5-1 and TRBJ2-3; 8 bases are a match to TRBD2. V lost 0 bases, J lost 0 bases, and 6 bases stayed unmatched. This CDR3 is built from 17 residues. Germline CDR1 SGHRS, CDR2 YFSETQ. As DNA, the CDR3 is TGCGCCAGCAGCTTGGCGGGGGGGACCGTCAGCACAGATACGCAGTATTTT. This gives the protein CASSLAGGTVSTDTQYF.

This clone appeared a single time. This chain links TRBV30 with TRBJ1-3; D call uncertain. Germline V gene sequence: CDR1 GTSNPN, CDR2 SVGIG (reference sequence). This CDR3 is 13 amino acids long. Deletions cut 0 bases from V and 0 bases from J, with 3 bases between. This chain's CDR3 is CAWSVLSGNTIYF. CDR3 DNA sequence: TGTGCCTGGAGTGTCCTCTCTGGAAACACCATATATTTT.

The J gene is TRBJ1-4, the V gene TRBV2; no definite D call. The V end was cut by 2 bases, the J end by 4 bases, with 14 bases between. Germline-derived CDR1 and CDR2 are SNHLY and FYNNEI. The CDR3 is made up of 16 amino acids. CDR3: CASSERGGSGNEKLFF. CDR3 nucleotide sequence: TGTGCCAGCAGTGAACGCGGAGGGTCGGGTAATGAAAAACTGTTTTTT.

In its sample, this clone was seen once. The V and J genes are TRBV29-1 and TRBJ1-2, with a weak D call TRBD1 (6 bases). Germline CDR1 and CDR2: SQVTM and ANQGSEA. V shed 6 bases and J shed 0 bases, with 11 bases lying between them. CDR3 size: 13 residues. CDR3 in DNA: TGCAGCGTCCAACAGGGTTCTAACTATGGCTACACCTTC. This translates into CSVQQGSNYGYTF.

This clone was observed a handful of times. V and J are TRBV6-5 and TRBJ1-5, with TRBD1 matching over 12 bases. Germline CDR1 and CDR2: MNHEY and SVGAGI. Trimming cost V 7 bases and J 6 bases; bases outside gene matches: 4. There are 14 residues in the CDR3. The CDR3 DNA sequence: TGTGCCAGCAAACCGGGACAGGGGGCTCAGCCCCAGCATTTT. Translating gives CASKPGQGAQPQHF.

This clone was recorded only once. The V and J genes are TRBV19 and TRBJ1-5, with 8 bases aligning to TRBD1. The V gene's germline CDR1 is LNHDA and CDR2 SQIVND (reference sequence). The CDR3 runs 20 residues. V was pared by 4 bases and J by 7 bases, with 24 bases of the junction left unmatched. For the CDR3, the DNA is TGTGCCAGTAGTAGGGCAATTCAAGGCAGGGGGCGTCTGGTAGACCAGCCCCAGCATTTT. The encoded protein is CASSRAIQGRGRLVDQPQHF.

CDR3 in amino acids: CASSEEGRVGSPLHF. The CDR3 coding sequence is TGTGCCAGCAGTGAAGAGGGCAGGGTTGGTTCACCCCTCCACTTT. V gene TRBV6-1 combines with J gene TRBJ1-6; D might be TRBD1 (5 bases). The ends were cut back, 1 base at V and 9 bases at J, with 13 bases in the middle. Germline V CDR1 and CDR2: MNHNS, SASEGT. This CDR3 is 15 amino acids long.

V usage is TRBV27 and J usage is TRBJ2-7, with 12 bases lining up with TRBD2. Per germline, CDR1 MNHEY and CDR2 SMNVEV (reference sequence). This CDR3 has 15 amino acids. With 3 bases clipped from V and 2 bases from J, the junction kept 2 bases outside the gene matches. CDR3 amino acids: CASSFGLAGTYEQYF. In DNA, the CDR3 is TGTGCCAGCAGTTTCGGACTAGCGGGAACCTACGAGCAGTACTTC.

The chain employs TRBV4-2 and TRBJ1-4; a weak D match, TRBD1 (5 bases). Germline-derived CDR1 and CDR2 are LGHNA and YNFKEQ. Trimming left V 1 base short and J 1 base short, with 7 bases between. The CDR3 is 15 residues long. The CDR3 here is CASSQVQGTNEKLFF. Here the CDR3 DNA reads TGTGCCAGCAGCCAAGTCCAGGGAACTAATGAAAAACTGTTTTTT.

The chain joins TRBV27 to TRBJ1-1, with 8 bases fitting TRBD1. V was pared by 6 bases and J by 5 bases, with 11 bases of the junction left unmatched. The CDR3 is made up of 15 amino acids. Germline V gene sequence: CDR1 MNHEY, CDR2 SMNVEV (reference sequence). The CDR3 sequence: CASREQGASWTEAFF. The CDR3 bases are TGTGCCAGCAGGGAGCAGGGGGCATCGTGGACTGAAGCTTTCTTT.

The chain couples TRBV6-5 to TRBJ2-3, with D possibly being TRBD2 (6 bases). The germline V gene encodes CDR1 MNHEY and CDR2 SVGAGI. Trimming pared 2 bases from V and 8 bases from J, leaving 14 bases between. CDR3 length: 14 residues. The CDR3 DNA follows: TGTGCCAGCAGTTACCTCGGAGGGCGTGCTACGCAGTATTTT. It codes for CASSYLGGRATQYF.